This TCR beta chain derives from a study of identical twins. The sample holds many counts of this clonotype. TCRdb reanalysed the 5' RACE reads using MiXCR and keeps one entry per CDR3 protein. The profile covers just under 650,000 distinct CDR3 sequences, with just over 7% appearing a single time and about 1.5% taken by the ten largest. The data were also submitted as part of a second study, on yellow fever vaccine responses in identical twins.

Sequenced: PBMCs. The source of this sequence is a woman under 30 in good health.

CDR3 nucleotide sequence: TGTGCCAGCAGCCCTGAACAGGGGCAGAACTATGGCTACACCTTC. Its translation: CASSPEQGQNYGYTF. V usage is TRBV7-6 and J usage is TRBJ1-2, with TRBD1 matching over 7 bases. Germline V CDR1 and CDR2: SGHVS, FNYEAQ. The CDR3 spans 15 residues. Unmatched junction bases numbered 8, after V lost 5 bases and J lost 2 bases.